One sample yielded the 27 T cell receptor beta chains listed below, sequenced in a study of blood T cell repertoires in COVID-19. Using immunoSEQ multiplex PCR, the repertoire was profiled, and TCRdb retains in-frame clones only, with some absent. The sample shows 45,000 to 55,000 clones, 90% of them seen only once. Material for sequencing was peripheral blood. These receptors originate from a human donor in a cohort sampled during active COVID-19.

The V gene is TRBV10-3, the J gene TRBJ2-3; 13 bases agree with TRBD2. The CDR3 spans 16 residues. Germline V gives CDR1 ENHRY, CDR2 SYGVKD. V lost 5 bases and J lost 4; bases outside the gene matches: 6. The CDR3 protein is CAISLGLAGESDTQYF. The CDR3 DNA reads TGTGCCATCAGTCTCGGACTAGCGGGAGAGTCAGATACGCAGTATTTT.

In this sample, this clone turned up a few times. This chain connects TRBV7-9 to TRBJ2-6, with D unresolved. The CDR3 is 14 amino acids. V was shortened by 3 bases and J by 0 bases, with 3 bases between the two germline ends. The germline gives CDR1 SEHNR, CDR2 FQNEAQ (reference sequence). CDR3 in amino acids: CASSFSSGANVLTF. As DNA, the CDR3 is TGTGCCAGCAGCTTCAGCTCTGGGGCCAACGTCCTGACTTTC.

This clone is a singleton in its sample. The chain employs TRBV14 and TRBJ2-5; D is undetermined. Trimming took off 0 bases at V and 1 base at J, with 9 bases between the two ends. CDR3 length: 15 residues. Per germline, CDR1 SGHDN and CDR2 FVKESK. The CDR3 loop reads CASSQDLTVQETQYF. The CDR3 DNA sequence: TGTGCCAGCAGCCAAGATCTAACAGTCCAAGAGACCCAGTACTTC.

A few counts support this clone. This chain links TRBV5-1 with TRBJ1-6, with 10 bases fitting TRBD1. With 4 bases clipped from V and 7 bases from J, the junction kept 5 bases outside the gene matches. This CDR3 has 15 residues. Germline V lookup: CDR1 SGHRS, CDR2 YFSETQ. In DNA form, the CDR3 reads TGCGCCAGCAGCCCTGGGACAGGGGCGAATTCACCCCTCCACTTT. This sequence encodes CASSPGTGANSPLHF.

J is TRBJ2-1 and V is TRBV10-3, with 12 bases that match TRBD2. The CDR3 sequence is 14 residues long. Germline CDR1 is ENHRY and CDR2 is SYGVKD. V gave up 5 bases and J gave up 8 bases; unmatched junction bases: 4. The CDR3 bases are TGTGCCATCAGTTCTAGCGGGAGGGGCGATGAGCAGTTCTTC. Its protein is CAISSSGRGDEQFF.

This clone appeared a few times. The chain employs TRBV5-1 and TRBJ2-7, with 8 nucleotides matching TRBD1. CDR1 is SGHRS, CDR2 YFSETQ, per germline. This CDR3 has 13 amino acids. After removal of 3 bases from V and 3 bases from J, the junction contained 2 bases not matched to a gene. The CDR3 is CASSSTGDYEQYF. As DNA, the CDR3 is TGCGCCAGCAGCTCGACAGGGGACTACGAGCAGTACTTC. The full variable domain, rest sourced from reference TRBV5-1 and TRBJ2-7, is KAGVTQTPRYLIKTRGQQVTLSCSPISGHRSVSWYQQTPGQGLQFLFEYFSETQRNKGNFPGRFSGRQFSNSRSEMNVSTLELGDSALYLCASSSTGDYEQYFGPGTRLTVT.

This clone was counted a few times. The V call is TRBV7-8, the J call TRBJ1-3; D unclear. The CDR3 sequence is 15 residues long. The germline V gene encodes CDR1 SGHVS and CDR2 FQNEAQ. The germline V and J ends were trimmed by 7 bases and 0 bases, with 13 bases remaining between them. CDR3 sequence reads: CASTEERLSGNTIYF. As DNA, the CDR3 is TGTGCCAGCACCGAGGAACGGCTCTCTGGAAACACCATATATTTT.

The chain carries TRBV9 and TRBJ2-7; 7 bases are shared with TRBD2. CDR1 is SGDLS, CDR2 YYNGEE, per germline. The CDR3 has 16 residues. After removal of 0 bases from V and 6 bases from J, the junction contained 12 bases not matched to a gene. As DNA, the CDR3 is TGTGCCAGCAGCGTAGCTCCCCCGGCGGGAGAAAGCGAGCAGTACTTC. Translated, it gives CASSVAPPAGESEQYF.

The rearrangement joins TRBV9 to TRBJ1-2; 7 nucleotides match TRBD1. V dropped 4 bases and J dropped 4; count of bases not matched to a gene: 7. CDR1 SGDLS and CDR2 YYNGEE come from the germline V gene. The CDR3 is 14 residues long. The DNA for the CDR3 is TGTGCCAGCAGCCCGCCGACAGGGAGCTATGGCTACACCTTC. This encodes CASSPPTGSYGYTF.

The rearrangement joins TRBV9 to TRBJ2-7; tentatively, D is TRBD1 (6 bases). CDR1 is SGDLS, CDR2 YYNGEE, per germline. The CDR3 totals 14 residues. V was cut by 3 bases and J by 6 bases, with 16 bases left in between. CDR3 bases: TGTGCCAGCAGCGGGACCCACAGGGCACTCGAGCAGTACTTC. Its translation: CASSGTHRALEQYF.

The CDR3 spells CASSPPGTAGETQYF. The DNA of the CDR3 is TGCGCCAGCAGCCCCCCTGGGACCGCGGGGGAGACCCAGTACTTC. V usage is TRBV5-1 and J usage is TRBJ2-5; possible D gene TRBD2, 6 bases. Trimming left V 4 bases short and J 5 bases short, with 18 bases between. From germline, CDR1 is SGHRS and CDR2 YFSETQ. This CDR3 contains 15 residues.

This chain links TRBV28 with TRBJ1-6, with a possible D match to TRBD1 (5 bases). This CDR3 is 14 amino acids long. V was trimmed by 5 bases and J by 12 bases, leaving 17 bases between them. The germline CDR1 and CDR2 sequences are MDHEN and SYDVKM. The DNA of the CDR3 is TGTGCCAGCAGTGATGTGCCTTGGAGGGGACCCCTCCACTTT. The encoded protein is CASSDVPWRGPLHF. Complete variable domain (other parts from reference TRBV28 and TRBJ1-6): DVKVTQSSRYLVKRTGEKVFLECVQDMDHENMFWYRQDPGLGLRLIYFSYDVKMKEKGDIPEGYSVSREKKERFSLILESASTNQTSMYLCASSDVPWRGPLHFGNGTRLTVT.

The V gene is TRBV30, the J gene TRBJ2-7, with TRBD2 identical over 13 bases. The CDR3 sequence is 15 residues long. The junction had 3 bases not matched to a gene; V was cut back by 0 bases and J by 4 bases. Germline lookup yields CDR1 GTSNPN and CDR2 SVGIG (reference sequence). The CDR3 region has the DNA TGTGCCTGGAGTGTACTAGCGGGAGGGCCTTACGAGCAGTACTTC. It specifies CAWSVLAGGPYEQYF.

The V call is TRBV19, the J call TRBJ2-1; 13 bases fit TRBD2. The J segment lost 7 bases and the V segment lost 4 bases, leaving 7 bases of the junction unmatched. Germline lookup yields CDR1 LNHDA and CDR2 SQIVND (reference sequence). CDR3 length equals 16 residues. The CDR3 loop reads CASSKPGLAGRNEQFF. CDR3 coding DNA: TGTGCCAGTAGTAAACCGGGACTAGCGGGAAGGAATGAGCAGTTCTTC.

V usage is TRBV20-1 and J usage is TRBJ2-1; TRBD2 might be the D (5 bases). CDR3 length: 15 residues. V was trimmed by 3 bases and J by 2 bases, leaving 14 bases between them. The germline V gene has CDR1 DFQATT and CDR2 SNEGSKA (reference sequence). CDR3 bases: TGCAGTGCTAGTCCTGGCGGGCTAACCTACAATGAGCAGTTCTTC. Translating it yields CSASPGGLTYNEQFF.

A single count supports this clone. The chain uses TRBV5-1 and TRBJ1-2; D may be TRBD1 (6 bases). Trimming pared 4 bases from V and 7 bases from J, leaving 14 bases between. CDR3 length: 13 residues. CDR1 is SGHRS, CDR2 YFSETQ, per germline. The CDR3 spells CASSPDGGGGYTF. The CDR3 nucleotides read TGCGCCAGCAGCCCCGATGGGGGCGGTGGCTACACCTTC. Full variable domain (rest looked up from reference TRBV5-1 and TRBJ1-2): KAGVTQTPRYLIKTRGQQVTLSCSPISGHRSVSWYQQTPGQGLQFLFEYFSETQRNKGNFPGRFSGRQFSNSRSEMNVSTLELGDSALYLCASSPDGGGGYTFGSGTRLTVV.

V is TRBV19 and J is TRBJ1-2; 10 positions match TRBD1. V lost 0 bases to trimming and J lost 6 bases; unmatched junction nucleotides: 4. Germline CDR1 and CDR2: LNHDA and SQIVND (reference sequence). The length of the CDR3 is 15 residues. For the CDR3, the DNA is TGTGCCAGTAGTATAGACCCGACAGGGGGCAATGGCTACACCTTC. Translated: CASSIDPTGGNGYTF. The full variable domain, completed using reference TRBV19 and TRBJ1-2, is DGGITQSPKYLFRKEGQNVTLSCEQNLNHDAMYWYRQDPGQGLRLIYYSQIVNDFQKGDIAEGYSVSREKKESFPLTVTSAQKNPTAFYLCASSIDPTGGNGYTFGSGTRLTVV.

This clone was seen only once. CDR3 coding DNA: TGTGCCAGCAGCGCCCAAGGGGGACCTGGAAACACCATATATTTT. This encodes CASSAQGGPGNTIYF. The rearrangement joins TRBV9 to TRBJ1-3, with D perhaps TRBD1 (6 bases). Per germline, CDR1 SGDLS and CDR2 YYNGEE. CDR3 size: 15 residues. V lost 3 bases, J lost 2 bases, and 12 bases lay in between.

J is TRBJ2-1 and V is TRBV15; 9 bases line up with TRBD2. The V gene's germline CDR1 is LNHNV and CDR2 YYDKDF (reference sequence). V was pared by 6 bases and J by 9 bases, with 15 bases of the junction left unmatched. CDR3 size: 16 residues. As DNA, the CDR3 is TGTGCCACCAGGGAGGGGCTAGCGGGGTTAGCCGGTGAGCAGTTCTTC. It is translated as CATREGLAGLAGEQFF.

The chain employs TRBV5-1 and TRBJ2-7, with 8 bases fitting TRBD2. Germline V lookup: CDR1 SGHRS, CDR2 YFSETQ. The CDR3 length is 20 residues. The junction had 23 bases not matched to a gene; V was cut back by 4 bases and J by 2 bases. The CDR3 DNA sequence: TGCGCCAGCAGCCTAAGAGGGGCTAGCGGGCAAAAGGCACCAGCCTACGAGCAGTACTTC. This translates into CASSLRGASGQKAPAYEQYF.

The count of this clone is one. The chain has TRBV30 and TRBJ2-1, with D perhaps matching TRBD2 (5 bases). V was trimmed by 4 bases and J by 1 base, leaving 8 bases between them. Germline V gene lookup returns CDR1 GTSNPN and CDR2 SVGIG (reference sequence). The CDR3 has 13 residues. The CDR3 nucleotides read TGTGCCTGGAACAGCGGTTCCTACAATGAGCAGTTCTTC. Protein: CAWNSGSYNEQFF.

The chain uses TRBV4-1 and TRBJ2-1, with 11 bases matching TRBD2. CDR3 length: 17 amino acids. Trimming removed 3 bases from V and 0 bases from J; junction bases left unmatched: 4. Germline assignment: CDR1 MGHRA and CDR2 YSYEKL. The CDR3 sequence: CASSHIAGGSSYNEQFF. The DNA of the CDR3 is TGCGCCAGCAGCCACATAGCGGGAGGGAGCTCCTACAATGAGCAGTTCTTC.

V is TRBV6-5 and J is TRBJ1-5; 9 positions agree with TRBD1. The V gene's germline CDR1 is MNHEY and CDR2 SVGAGI. V was clipped by 8 bases and J by 5 bases; unmatched bases: 4. The CDR3 has 13 residues. Here the CDR3 DNA reads TGTGCCAGCGGGACAGGGCGTTATCAGCCCCAGCATTTT. Protein sequence: CASGTGRYQPQHF.

The rearrangement links TRBV19 to TRBJ2-7, with a tentative D call TRBD1 (6 bases). Germline values: CDR1 LNHDA, CDR2 SQIVND (reference sequence). The CDR3 runs 15 residues. V lost 5 bases and J lost 3, with 17 bases in between. The CDR3 loop reads CASSRFFGGGYEQYF. CDR3 bases: TGTGCCAGTAGTCGCTTTTTTGGGGGCGGCTACGAGCAGTACTTC.

The chain employs TRBV5-6 and TRBJ2-1; 12 bases fit TRBD2. Germline values: CDR1 SGHDT, CDR2 YYEEEE. The CDR3 is made up of 18 amino acids. V was pared by 0 bases and J by 0 bases, with 4 bases of the junction left unmatched. The CDR3 DNA reads TGTGCCAGCAGCTTGGAGCTACTAGCGGGAGGCTCCTACAATGAGCAGTTCTTC. Its protein is CASSLELLAGGSYNEQFF.

This rearrangement joins TRBV11-2 to TRBJ1-4, with TRBD1 matching 7 bases. The trim removed 5 bases at V and 8 bases at J, leaving 8 bases unmatched. Looked up from germline, CDR1 is SGHAT and CDR2 is FQNNGV. This CDR3 is built from 14 residues. The CDR3 nucleotides are TGTGCCAGCAGCCCTACAGGGGTTCGCGAAAAACTGTTTTTT. This gives the protein CASSPTGVREKLFF. Full variable domain (outside the CDR3, taken from reference TRBV11-2 and TRBJ1-4): EAGVAQSPRYKIIEKRQSVAFWCNPISGHATLYWYQQILGQGPKLLIQFQNNGVVDDSQLPKDRFSAERLKGVDSTLKIQPAKLEDSAVYLCASSPTGVREKLFFGSGTQLSVL.

The rearrangement links TRBV4-1 to TRBJ1-2, with D possibly TRBD1 on 5 matching bases. V was trimmed by 0 bases and J by 1 base, leaving 12 bases between them. Germline V CDR1 and CDR2: MGHRA, YSYEKL. CDR3 length: 16 residues. In DNA form, the CDR3 reads TGCGCCAGCAGCCAAGATCGGCAGGGTCTTAACTATGGCTACACCTTC. Translated: CASSQDRQGLNYGYTF.